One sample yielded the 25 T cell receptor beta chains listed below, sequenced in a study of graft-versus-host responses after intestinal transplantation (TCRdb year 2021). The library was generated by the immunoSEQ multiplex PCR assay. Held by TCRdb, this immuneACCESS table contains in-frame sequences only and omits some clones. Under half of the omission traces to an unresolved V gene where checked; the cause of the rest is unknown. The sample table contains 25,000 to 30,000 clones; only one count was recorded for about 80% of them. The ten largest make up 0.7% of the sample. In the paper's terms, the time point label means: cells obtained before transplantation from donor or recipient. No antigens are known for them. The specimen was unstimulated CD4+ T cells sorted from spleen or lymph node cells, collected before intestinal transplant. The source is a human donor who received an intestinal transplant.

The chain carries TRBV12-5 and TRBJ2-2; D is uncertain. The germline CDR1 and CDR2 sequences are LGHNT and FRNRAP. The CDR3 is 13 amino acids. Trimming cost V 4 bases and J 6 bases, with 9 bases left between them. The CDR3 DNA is TGTGCTAGTGGTTCCGGCCCCCCCGGGGAGCTGTTTTTT. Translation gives CASGSGPPGELFF.

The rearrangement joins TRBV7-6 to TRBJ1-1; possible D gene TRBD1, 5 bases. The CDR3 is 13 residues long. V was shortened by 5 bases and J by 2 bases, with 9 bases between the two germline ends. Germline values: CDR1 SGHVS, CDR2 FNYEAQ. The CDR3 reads CASSDQGNTEAFF. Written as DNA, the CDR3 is TGTGCCAGCAGCGACCAGGGAAACACTGAAGCTTTCTTT.

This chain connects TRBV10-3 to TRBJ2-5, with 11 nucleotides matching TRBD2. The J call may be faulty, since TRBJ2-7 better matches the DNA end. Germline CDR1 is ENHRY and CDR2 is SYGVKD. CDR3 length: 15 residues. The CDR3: CAISESSGRAYEQYF. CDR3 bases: TGTGCCATCAGTGAGTCTAGCGGGAGGGCCTACGAGCAGTACTTC.

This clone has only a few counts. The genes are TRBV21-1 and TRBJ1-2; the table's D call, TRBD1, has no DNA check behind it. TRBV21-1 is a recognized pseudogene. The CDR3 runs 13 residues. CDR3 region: CASSKAGGYGYTF. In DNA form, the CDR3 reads TGTGCCAGCAGCAAAGCAGGGGGCTATGGCTACACCTTC.

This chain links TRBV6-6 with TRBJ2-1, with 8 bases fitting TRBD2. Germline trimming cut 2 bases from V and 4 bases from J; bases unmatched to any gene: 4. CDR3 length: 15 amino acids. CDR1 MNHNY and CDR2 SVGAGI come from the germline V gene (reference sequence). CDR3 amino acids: CASSYGTREYNEQFF. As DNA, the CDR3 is TGTGCCAGCAGTTACGGGACTAGGGAATACAATGAGCAGTTCTTC.

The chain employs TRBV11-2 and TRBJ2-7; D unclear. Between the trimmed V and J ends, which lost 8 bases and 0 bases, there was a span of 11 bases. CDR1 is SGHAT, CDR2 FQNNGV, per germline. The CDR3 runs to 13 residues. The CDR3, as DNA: TGTGCCAGCGAGTCTAGGAGCTCCTACGAGCAGTACTTC. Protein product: CASESRSSYEQYF.

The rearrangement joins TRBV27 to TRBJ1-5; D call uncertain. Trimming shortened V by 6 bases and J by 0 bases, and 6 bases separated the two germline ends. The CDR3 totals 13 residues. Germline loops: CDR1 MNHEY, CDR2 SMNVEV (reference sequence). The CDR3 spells CASRQYSNQPQHF. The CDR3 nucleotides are TGTGCCAGCAGGCAGTATAGCAATCAGCCCCAGCATTTT.

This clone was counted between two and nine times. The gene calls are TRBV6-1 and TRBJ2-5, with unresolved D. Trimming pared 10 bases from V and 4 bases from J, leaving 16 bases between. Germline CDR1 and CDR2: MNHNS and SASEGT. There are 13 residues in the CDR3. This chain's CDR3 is CATTPPRRETQYF. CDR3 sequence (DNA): TGTGCCACCACTCCCCCAAGGCGAGAGACCCAGTACTTC.

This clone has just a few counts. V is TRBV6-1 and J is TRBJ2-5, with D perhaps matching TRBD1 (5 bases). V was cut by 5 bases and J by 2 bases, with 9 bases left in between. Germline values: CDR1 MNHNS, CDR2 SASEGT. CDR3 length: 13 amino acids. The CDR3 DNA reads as TGTGCCAGCAGTAGGGGTGTACAAGAGACCCAGTACTTC. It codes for CASSRGVQETQYF.

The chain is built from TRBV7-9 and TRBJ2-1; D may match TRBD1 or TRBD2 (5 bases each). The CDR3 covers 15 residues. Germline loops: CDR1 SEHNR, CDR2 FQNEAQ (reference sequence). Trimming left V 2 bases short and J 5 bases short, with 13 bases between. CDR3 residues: CASSLPWDEDNEQFF. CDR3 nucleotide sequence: TGTGCCAGCAGCTTACCTTGGGACGAAGACAATGAGCAGTTCTTC.

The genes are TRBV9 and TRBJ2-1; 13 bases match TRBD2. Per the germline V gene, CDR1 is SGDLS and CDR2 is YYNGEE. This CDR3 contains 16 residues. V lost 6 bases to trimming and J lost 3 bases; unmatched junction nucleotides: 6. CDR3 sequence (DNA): TGTGCCAGCACCCCCGGACTAGCGGGAGTCTACAATGAGCAGTTCTTC. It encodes CASTPGLAGVYNEQFF. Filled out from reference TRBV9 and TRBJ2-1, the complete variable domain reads DSGVTQTPKHLITATGQRVTLRCSPRSGDLSVYWYQQSLDQGLQFLIQYYNGEERAKGNILERFSAQQFPDLHSELNLSSLELGDSALYFCASTPGLAGVYNEQFFGPGTRLTVL.

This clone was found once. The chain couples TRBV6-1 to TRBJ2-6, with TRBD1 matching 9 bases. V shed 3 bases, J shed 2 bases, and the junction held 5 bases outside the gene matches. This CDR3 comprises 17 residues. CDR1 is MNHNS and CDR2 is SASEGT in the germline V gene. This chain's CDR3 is CASSDPGQGAGANVLTF. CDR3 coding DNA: TGTGCCAGCAGTGATCCGGGACAGGGAGCTGGGGCCAACGTCCTGACTTTC.

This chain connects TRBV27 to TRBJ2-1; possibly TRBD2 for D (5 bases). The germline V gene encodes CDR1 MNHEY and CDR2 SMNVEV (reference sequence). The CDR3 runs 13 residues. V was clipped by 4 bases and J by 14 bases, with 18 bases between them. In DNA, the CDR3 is TGTGCCAGCAGTTCCCAGTCCGGACTCTGGGAGTTCTTC. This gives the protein CASSSQSGLWEFF.

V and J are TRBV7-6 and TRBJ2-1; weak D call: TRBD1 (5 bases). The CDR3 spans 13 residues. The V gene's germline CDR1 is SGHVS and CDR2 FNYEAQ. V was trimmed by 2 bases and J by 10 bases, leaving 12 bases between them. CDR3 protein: CASSLIRGREQFF. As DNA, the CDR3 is TGTGCCAGCAGCTTAATTAGGGGAAGGGAGCAGTTCTTC.

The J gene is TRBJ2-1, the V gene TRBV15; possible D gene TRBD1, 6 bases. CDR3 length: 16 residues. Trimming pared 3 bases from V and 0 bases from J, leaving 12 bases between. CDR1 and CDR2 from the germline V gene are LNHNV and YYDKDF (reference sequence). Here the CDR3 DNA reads TGTGCCACCAGCAGGGAGAGGGGGAGCTCCTACAATGAGCAGTTCTTC. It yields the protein CATSRERGSSYNEQFF.

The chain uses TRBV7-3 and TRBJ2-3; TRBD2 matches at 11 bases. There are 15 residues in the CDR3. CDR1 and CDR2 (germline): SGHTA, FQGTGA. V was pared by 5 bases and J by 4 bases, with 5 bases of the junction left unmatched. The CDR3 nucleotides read TGTGCCAGCAGCCTTACTAGCGGGAGTTCAGATACGCAGTATTTT. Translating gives CASSLTSGSSDTQYF.

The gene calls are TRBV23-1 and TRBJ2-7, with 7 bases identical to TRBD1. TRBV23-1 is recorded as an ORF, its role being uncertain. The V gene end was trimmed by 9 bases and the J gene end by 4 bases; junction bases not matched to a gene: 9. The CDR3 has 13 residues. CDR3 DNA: TGCGCCAGGGGAACAGGGGAAGGATACGAGCAGTACTTC. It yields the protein CARGTGEGYEQYF.

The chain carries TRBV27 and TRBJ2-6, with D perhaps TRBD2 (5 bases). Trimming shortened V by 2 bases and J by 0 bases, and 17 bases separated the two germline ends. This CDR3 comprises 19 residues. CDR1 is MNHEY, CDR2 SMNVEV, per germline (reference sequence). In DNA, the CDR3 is TGTGCCAGCAGTTTAGAGGGCCTCGCACCTCACTCTGGGGCCAACGTCCTGACTTTC. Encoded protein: CASSLEGLAPHSGANVLTF.

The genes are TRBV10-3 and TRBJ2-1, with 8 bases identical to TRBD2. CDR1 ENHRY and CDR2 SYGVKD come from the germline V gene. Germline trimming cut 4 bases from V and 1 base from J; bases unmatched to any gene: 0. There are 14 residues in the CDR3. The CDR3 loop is CAISASGSYNEQFF. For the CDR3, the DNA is TGTGCCATCAGTGCTAGCGGGTCCTACAATGAGCAGTTCTTC.

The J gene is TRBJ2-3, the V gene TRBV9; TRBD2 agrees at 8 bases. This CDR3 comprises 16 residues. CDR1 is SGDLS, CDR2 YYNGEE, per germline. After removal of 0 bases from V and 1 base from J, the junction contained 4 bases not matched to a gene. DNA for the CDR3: TGTGCCAGCAGCGTAGAGGGACTAGTCCGCACAGATACGCAGTATTTT. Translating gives CASSVEGLVRTDTQYF.

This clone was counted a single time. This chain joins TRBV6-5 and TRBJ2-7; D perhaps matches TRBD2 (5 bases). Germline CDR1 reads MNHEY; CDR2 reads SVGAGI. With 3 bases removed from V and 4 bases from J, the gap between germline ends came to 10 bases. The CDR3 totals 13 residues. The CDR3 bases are TGTGCCAGCAGTTATAGGTCGGGGTACGAGCAGTACTTC. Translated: CASSYRSGYEQYF.

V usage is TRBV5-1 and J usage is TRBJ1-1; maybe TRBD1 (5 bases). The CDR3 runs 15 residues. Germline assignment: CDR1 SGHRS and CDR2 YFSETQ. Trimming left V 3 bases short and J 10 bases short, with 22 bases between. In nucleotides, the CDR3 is TGCGCCAGCAGCTCACAGGTCGGGGCTGGGCCGCGAGCTTTCTTT. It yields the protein CASSSQVGAGPRAFF.

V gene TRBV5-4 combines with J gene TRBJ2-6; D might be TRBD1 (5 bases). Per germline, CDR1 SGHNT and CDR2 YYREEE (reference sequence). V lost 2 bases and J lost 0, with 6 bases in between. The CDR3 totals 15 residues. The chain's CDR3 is CASSLGDSGANVLTF. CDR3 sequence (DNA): TGTGCCAGCAGCTTAGGGGACTCTGGGGCCAACGTCCTGACTTTC. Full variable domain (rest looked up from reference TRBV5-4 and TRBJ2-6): ETGVTQSPTHLIKTRGQQVTLRCSSQSGHNTVSWYQQALGQGPQFIFQYYREEENGRGNFPPRFSGLQFPNYSSELNVNALELDDSALYLCASSLGDSGANVLTFGAGSRLTVL.

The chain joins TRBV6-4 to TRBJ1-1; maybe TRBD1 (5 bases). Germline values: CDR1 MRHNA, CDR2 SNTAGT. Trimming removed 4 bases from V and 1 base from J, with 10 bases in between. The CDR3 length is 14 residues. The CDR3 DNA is TGTGCCAGCAGTGCGAGCCAGGGGAACACTGAAGCTTTCTTT. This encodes CASSASQGNTEAFF.

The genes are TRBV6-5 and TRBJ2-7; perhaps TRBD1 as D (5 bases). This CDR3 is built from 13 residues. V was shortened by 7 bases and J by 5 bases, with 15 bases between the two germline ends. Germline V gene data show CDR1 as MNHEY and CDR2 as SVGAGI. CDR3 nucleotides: TGTGCCAGCACCAATTCCCCCAGGGACGAGCAGTACTTC. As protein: CASTNSPRDEQYF.